These T cell receptor beta chains were read from a single sample in a study of cytomegalovirus exposure and HLA in healthy donors. Sequencing was performed with immunoSEQ multiplex PCR; in TCRdb, only in-frame clones are kept and a portion is missing. The sample lists some 150,000 clones; 76% were seen once. The source material was PBMCs. All receptors come from a man between 18 and 35 years old in good health and CMV-seronegative. Both conserved end residues are trimmed from each CDR3. Rows may omit the clone size; those that give it use once, few, many or a size class.

NA	TRBV30	TRBJ2-1	AWTGGYNEQF
NA	TRBV5-1	TRBJ1-3	ASSESSSGNTIY
once	TRBV7-9	TRBJ1-2	ASSLGTGSGYT
NA	TRBV28	TRBJ2-7	ASSLAHQVTYEQY
NA	TRBV11-1	TRBJ2-7	ASSSGNDEQY
NA	TRBV7-2	TRBJ1-3	ASSLSAGEGNTIY
few	TRBV28	TRBJ1-5	ASSRGTAGNQPQH
NA	TRBV6-1	TRBJ2-3	ASSEAFGADTQY
NA	TRBV7-3	TRBJ1-6	ASSLEQSYNSPLH
NA	TRBV6-5	TRBJ1-2	ASSYSGRGNYGYT
NA	TRBV14	TRBJ2-3	ASSPTTSGRSDTQY
NA	TRBV27	TRBJ2-2	ASSFLAVVPGELF
once	TRBV6-4	TRBJ1-6	ASSDSSQRGNSPLH
NA	TRBV5-1	TRBJ2-7	ASSFLGQGYEQY
NA	TRBV7-8	TRBJ1-6	ASSLAVGVKAPLH
once	TRBV29-1	TRBJ1-1	SVGGTEAF
once	TRBV18	TRBJ1-2	ASSPPGQGASGYT
NA	TRBV29-1	TRBJ2-1	CVEGSGTGENNEQF
NA	TRBV10-3	TRBJ1-2	AIGVGGSNYGYT
NA	TRBV19	TRBJ2-3	ASSWTSGSVDTQY
once	TRBV18	TRBJ2-6	ASSLGAIQVSGANVLT
NA	TRBV9	TRBJ2-7	ASSGYREYEQY
NA	TRBV7-3	TRBJ1-3	ASSLGGSGNTIY
NA	TRBV5-1	TRBJ2-2	ASSLERLTTGELF
once	TRBV30	TRBJ1-2	AWSATGGYGYT
NA	TRBV18	TRBJ1-1	ASSPRTPGTGTEAF
NA	TRBV27	TRBJ2-3	ASSFRTGGTDTQY